Each of the 2 T cell receptor beta chains below was sequenced from the same sample in a study of cytomegalovirus exposure and HLA in healthy donors. Some clones are missing from TCRdb's copy, which holds only in-frame ones; the method was immunoSEQ multiplex PCR. The sample shows some 150,000 clones, approximately 94% of them seen only once. Sequenced: PBMCs. These receptors all come from a man aged 18 to 29 in good health and CMV-seropositive.

The table lists this clone with a count of one. This chain joins TRBV5-4 and TRBJ2-6, with D unresolved. Per the germline V gene, CDR1 is SGHNT and CDR2 is YYREEE (reference sequence). Trimming pared 0 bases from V and 0 bases from J, leaving 4 bases between. The CDR3 is made up of 15 amino acids. CDR3 loop: CASSLARSGANVLTF. The CDR3 DNA follows: TGTGCCAGCAGCTTGGCCCGCTCTGGGGCCAACGTCCTGACTTTC.

This clone was picked up one time. V and J are TRBV7-9 and TRBJ1-1; D is undetermined. The germline V and J ends were trimmed by 2 bases and 8 bases, with 6 bases remaining between them. CDR1 is SEHNR and CDR2 is FQNEAQ in the germline V gene (reference sequence). CDR3 length equals 11 residues. In DNA, the CDR3 is TGTGCCAGCAGCTTACGGTACGAAGCTTTCTTT. Its protein is CASSLRYEAFF.